This T cell receptor (beta chain) was observed in a study of blood T cell repertoires in COVID-19. Study at large: Researchers got acute and convalescent COVID-19 samples from the United States, Italy and Spain. T cells, B-cell-depleted T cells, or PBMCs supplied cDNA or gDNA.

Original processing notes: Reference gene primer amplification gave nucleated cell count estimates. Using immunoSEQ multiplex PCR, the repertoire was profiled, and TCRdb retains in-frame clones only, with some absent. Clone size and the V and J calls come from that table; the DNA yielded D and trimming. Of some 54,000 clones in the sample, under 85% were seen once. This clone has only a few counts. CDR3 length: 13 residues. Germline loops: CDR1 SGHNT, CDR2 YYREEE (reference sequence). V was shortened by 3 bases and J by 6 bases, with 13 bases between the two germline ends. Sequencing input: peripheral blood. The V call is TRBV5-4, the J call TRBJ2-7; D is perhaps TRBD1 (5 bases). This clonotype was obtained from an older woman with acute or convalescent COVID-19. The CDR3 spells CASSSDSLIEQYF. CDR3 in DNA: TGTGCCAGCAGCTCAGACAGTTTAATCGAGCAGTACTTC.